This T cell receptor beta chain appears in the sequencing data of a study of ipilimumab plus nivolumab after autologous stem cell transplantation. The CDR3 has 16 amino acids. The V end lost 1 base, the J end lost 4 bases, and 14 bases lay between the germline ends. The germline CDR1 and CDR2 sequences are SGHRS and YFSETQ. The repertoire was sequenced with immunoSEQ multiplex PCR; TCRdb's copy has only in-frame clones and lacks some. The data contain just over 40,000 clones, 80% to 95% of them singletons. J is TRBJ2-2 and V is TRBV5-1, with D possibly TRBD1 on 6 matching bases. The source was PBMCs, collected in a trial of ipilimumab plus nivolumab as post-transplant consolidation. The receptor's source is a male donor with multiple myeloma. CDR3 sequence: CASSLNLQGFTGELFF. The CDR3 region has the DNA TGCGCCAGCAGCTTGAACCTACAGGGATTCACCGGGGAGCTGTTTTTT.